Shown below are 21 T cell receptor beta chains from a single sample sequenced in a study of control samples from healthy donors and cancer patients. Only in-frame clones appear in the TCRdb table, and some are missing; sequencing was by immunoSEQ multiplex PCR. The profile shows around 130,000 clones, roughly 91% of them singletons. The specimen was PBMCs. Receptors originate from a man aged 50 to 60 with head and neck cancer.

This clone has only one observation. The chain couples TRBV3-1 (or the pseudogene TRBV3-2) to TRBJ2-3; 9 nucleotides align to TRBD2. The germline CDR1 and CDR2 sequences are LGHDT and YNNKEL (reference sequence). Unmatched junction bases numbered 3, after V lost 1 base and J lost 1 base. CDR3 length: 16 residues. The CDR3 region has the DNA TGTGCCAGCAGCCAAGGAAAGCGGGGGGGCACAGATACGCAGTATTTT. It encodes CASSQGKRGGTDTQYF.

J is TRBJ2-1 and V is TRBV28; D is unresolved. Germline V gene sequence: CDR1 MDHEN, CDR2 SYDVKM. There are 12 residues in the CDR3. Trimming took 5 bases from V and 15 from J, leaving 17 bases between them. Here the CDR3 reads CASSVGPRVLFF. CDR3 nucleotides: TGTGCCAGCAGTGTAGGACCCCGGGTGTTGTTCTTC.

The V and J genes are TRBV5-1 and TRBJ2-1, with TRBD2 matching over 11 bases. The CDR3 loop spans 16 amino acids. Germline CDR1 reads SGHRS; CDR2 reads YFSETQ. After removal of 1 base from V and 6 bases from J, the junction contained 6 bases not matched to a gene. The CDR3 sequence is CASSLITSGGLNEQFF. The CDR3 bases are TGCGCCAGCAGCTTGATAACTAGCGGGGGCCTCAATGAGCAGTTCTTC.

The chain employs TRBV6-5 and TRBJ2-1; 9 positions match TRBD1. The V and J ends lost 6 bases and 7 bases, in that order; junction bases with no gene match: 10. Germline V CDR1 and CDR2: MNHEY, SVGAGI. The CDR3 is 15 amino acids. CDR3 sequence reads: CASRLGQGHPNEQFF. CDR3 sequence (DNA): TGTGCCAGCAGATTGGGACAGGGCCATCCGAATGAGCAGTTCTTC.

V gene TRBV7-2 combines with J gene TRBJ2-3; weak D call: TRBD1 (5 bases). V dropped 5 bases and J dropped 5 bases, with 11 bases sitting between them. In germline, CDR1 is SGHTA, CDR2 FQGNSA. The CDR3 is 13 residues long. CDR3 DNA sequence: TGTGCCAGCAGCCTGGACACGATAGATACGCAGTATTTT. This gives the protein CASSLDTIDTQYF.

This chain joins TRBV18 and TRBJ1-1, with TRBD1 matching over 9 bases. Trimming removed 5 bases from V and 5 bases from J; junction bases left unmatched: 3. The CDR3 totals 13 residues. The germline CDR1 and CDR2 sequences are KGHSH and LQKENI. CDR3 sequence (DNA): TGTGCCAGCTCAGGGGGACAGGGAACTGAAGCTTTCTTT. It yields the protein CASSGGQGTEAFF.

The gene calls are TRBV12-2 and TRBJ1-1; the DNA was not used to check the table's D call, TRBD1. TRBV12-2 is listed as a pseudogene. The CDR3 extends over 14 amino acids. Written as DNA, the CDR3 is TGTGCAAGTCGCTTAGGACAGCTTAACACTGAAGCTTTCTTT. Its protein is CASRLGQLNTEAFF.

This rearrangement joins TRBV21-1 to TRBJ1-5. TRBV21-1 is a known pseudogene. This CDR3 is built from 17 residues. The CDR3 region has the DNA TGTGCCAGCAGCCTCATCAAGGGGGGGCCTAGCAATCAGCCCCAGCATTTT. This gives the protein CASSLIKGGPSNQPQHF.

This chain links TRBV7-6 with TRBJ1-4; possibly TRBD1 for D (6 bases). Germline V gene data show CDR1 as SGHVS and CDR2 as FNYEAQ. V lost 1 base to trimming and J lost 6 bases, with 15 bases between them. The CDR3 is 16 residues long. CDR3 loop: CASSLEARGLDEKLFF. CDR3 bases: TGTGCCAGCAGCTTAGAGGCCCGGGGGCTGGATGAAAAACTGTTTTTT.

The genes are TRBV12-3 or TRBV12-4 and TRBJ2-7; the D gene is possibly TRBD1 (6 bases). Trimming pared 5 bases from V and 2 bases from J, leaving 10 bases between. This CDR3 spans 13 amino acids. CDR3 in amino acids: CASSPGHTYEQYF. The CDR3 DNA follows: TGTGCCAGCAGTCCGGGACATACCTACGAGCAGTACTTC.

The chain has TRBV28 and TRBJ1-1; maybe TRBD1 (5 bases). Germline V gene lookup returns CDR1 MDHEN and CDR2 SYDVKM. CDR3 size: 14 residues. With 8 bases removed from V and 0 bases from J, the gap between germline ends came to 13 bases. The CDR3 spells CASGTGGLNTEAFF. CDR3 bases: TGTGCCAGCGGAACAGGCGGGCTGAACACTGAAGCTTTCTTT.

The rearrangement joins TRBV28 to TRBJ1-3, with D hard to call. V was trimmed by 1 base and J by 1 base, leaving 11 bases between them. There are 16 residues in the CDR3. Germline CDR1 and CDR2: MDHEN and SYDVKM. The DNA for the CDR3 is TGTGCCAGCAGTTTATTGACACTCGGGTCTGGAAACACCATATATTTT. Protein sequence: CASSLLTLGSGNTIYF.

The J gene is TRBJ1-3, the V gene TRBV6-5, with D unresolved. V lost 6 bases and J lost 0, with 12 bases in between. Germline assignment: CDR1 MNHEY and CDR2 SVGAGI. The CDR3 is 15 residues long. This CDR3 reads CASSRHIFSGNTIYF. In nucleotides, the CDR3 is TGTGCCAGCAGCCGACACATCTTCTCTGGAAACACCATATATTTT.

The chain uses TRBV4-2 and TRBJ2-3, with D maybe TRBD2 (6 bases). CDR1 LGHNA and CDR2 YNFKEQ come from the germline V gene. V was cut by 1 base and J by 3 bases, with 14 bases left in between. The CDR3 runs to 16 residues. CDR3 DNA sequence: TGTGCCAGCAGCCAAGCCGGGGGAGGTGGTACAGATACGCAGTATTTT. The encoded protein is CASSQAGGGGTDTQYF.

The chain employs TRBV10-2 and TRBJ1-6, with 7 bases lining up with TRBD1. The V gene's germline CDR1 is WSHSY and CDR2 SAAADI. The CDR3 extends over 13 amino acids. V lost 6 bases to trimming and J lost 8 bases; unmatched junction nucleotides: 4. The CDR3 protein is CASRNTGDSPLHF. Here the CDR3 DNA reads TGCGCCAGCAGAAATACAGGGGATTCACCCCTCCACTTT.

The rearrangement uses TRBV7-2 and TRBJ1-1; the match to TRBD1 covers 8 bases. V shed 8 bases and J 0 bases; nucleotides not matched to a gene: 11. CDR1 is SGHTA, CDR2 FQGNSA, per germline. CDR3 length: 16 residues. CDR3 nucleotides: TGTGCCAGCTCCCCACAGGGGGTACCCATGAACACTGAAGCTTTCTTT. Amino acids: CASSPQGVPMNTEAFF.

The J gene is TRBJ2-1, the V gene TRBV5-1; 7 nucleotides match TRBD2. V was pared by 4 bases and J by 3 bases, with 7 bases of the junction left unmatched. The germline gives CDR1 SGHRS, CDR2 YFSETQ. The CDR3 is made up of 15 amino acids. Here the CDR3 DNA reads TGCGCCAGCAGCCCCTTGGGGGGGGGCTACAATGAGCAGTTCTTC. This codes for CASSPLGGGYNEQFF.

The chain has TRBV7-3 and TRBJ2-5; D perhaps matches TRBD1 (5 bases). The germline V gene encodes CDR1 SGHTA and CDR2 FQGTGA. This CDR3 comprises 17 residues. Trimming pared 0 bases from V and 3 bases from J, leaving 17 bases between. The CDR3 DNA reads TGTGCCAGCAGCTTAACGGGCGTGACCCTCAGGGAAGAGACCCAGTACTTC. Residues: CASSLTGVTLREETQYF.

The genes are TRBV2 and TRBJ1-4, with D maybe TRBD1 (5 bases). Germline V lookup: CDR1 SNHLY, CDR2 FYNNEI. V lost 6 bases and J lost 5, with 16 bases in between. The CDR3 is 15 residues long. As DNA, the CDR3 is TGTGCCAGCAGACTTGGAGGGGAGGGGAATGAAAAACTGTTTTTT. This sequence encodes CASRLGGEGNEKLFF.

This rearrangement joins TRBV11-2 to TRBJ1-1, with TRBD1 identical over 9 bases. The CDR3 has 16 residues. Trimming removed 3 bases from V and 1 base from J; junction bases left unmatched: 6. The germline V gene encodes CDR1 SGHAT and CDR2 FQNNGV. The CDR3 DNA sequence: TGTGCCAGCAGCTTGCGTACAGGGGGCTCGAACACTGAAGCTTTCTTT. It yields the protein CASSLRTGGSNTEAFF.

V and J are TRBV7-2 and TRBJ1-4; D ambiguous. Germline assignment: CDR1 SGHTA and CDR2 FQGNSA. The V end lost 3 bases, the J end lost 2 bases, and 7 bases lay between the germline ends. The CDR3 extends over 14 amino acids. In nucleotides, the CDR3 is TGTGCCAGCAGCTTCCGGACCACTAATGAAAAACTGTTTTTT. This encodes CASSFRTTNEKLFF.